The next 2 T cell receptor beta chains were all read from a single sample in a study of human T cells and chemical hapten exposure. Specified time point: patch test 2, 6 weeks after DPC sensitization. Treatment given: therapeutic diphenylcyclopropenone sensitization with weekly scalp DPC. TCRdb reanalysed the RACE reads using MiXCR and keeps one entry per CDR3 protein. The profile covers about 69,000 distinct CDR3 sequences, with around 10% appearing a single time and 6.8% taken by the ten largest. The sequences come from whole blood, collected in connection with sensitization to the hapten diphenylcyclopropenone (DPC). These receptors were taken from a woman aged 50 to 60 with alopecia areata. Some clones in this sample may be carry-over from other donors' samples.

There are many counts of this clonotype. The chain couples TRBV29-1 to TRBJ2-7, with 11 bases fitting TRBD2. The germline V gene has CDR1 SQVTM and CDR2 ANQGSEA. With 3 bases clipped from V and 7 bases from J, the junction kept 11 bases outside the gene matches. This CDR3 spans 15 amino acids. The CDR3 DNA reads as TGCAGCGTTGAGGAGGCTAGCGGGAGGATTAGAGAGCAGTACTTC. Its protein is CSVEEASGRIREQYF.

This clonotype was counted ten times or more. The genes are TRBV19 and TRBJ1-1; 8 bases are shared with TRBD1. Per the germline V gene, CDR1 is LNHDA and CDR2 is SQIVND (reference sequence). The V and J ends lost 6 bases and 1 base, in that order; junction bases with no gene match: 7. The CDR3 runs to 15 residues. The DNA for the CDR3 is TGTGCCAGTAGCCCCGGGACAGGTCCGAACACTGAAGCTTTCTTT. It codes for CASSPGTGPNTEAFF.